This T cell receptor beta chain was found in a study of identical twins. Study-wide results and caveats: Zero-insertion analyses could be partly confounded by invariant MAIT and iNKT cells. Abundant beta clonotypes from cord blood bore fewer insertions; memory repertoires lacked this pattern. Out-of-frame beta chain sequences displayed weaker excess sharing between twins.

As concerns this clonotype: Its antigen is unidentified.

Germline values: CDR1 SGHTA, CDR2 FQGNSA. This CDR3 is 17 amino acids long. J was trimmed by 7 bases and V by 0 bases; bases with no gene match: 12. TCRdb re-derived calls from the 5' RACE reads in MiXCR, one entry per CDR3 protein. The sample carries 1.5 million to 2 million distinct CDR3 sequences, about 31% recorded once. What was sequenced was cord blood. The TCR was taken from a newborn girl in good health. This chain joins TRBV7-2 and TRBJ2-3; 8 nucleotides align to TRBD2. CDR3 in amino acids: CASSLAAGGPQSNTQYF. The CDR3 region has the DNA TGTGCCAGCAGCTTAGCGGCGGGAGGACCACAGAGCAATACGCAGTATTTT.